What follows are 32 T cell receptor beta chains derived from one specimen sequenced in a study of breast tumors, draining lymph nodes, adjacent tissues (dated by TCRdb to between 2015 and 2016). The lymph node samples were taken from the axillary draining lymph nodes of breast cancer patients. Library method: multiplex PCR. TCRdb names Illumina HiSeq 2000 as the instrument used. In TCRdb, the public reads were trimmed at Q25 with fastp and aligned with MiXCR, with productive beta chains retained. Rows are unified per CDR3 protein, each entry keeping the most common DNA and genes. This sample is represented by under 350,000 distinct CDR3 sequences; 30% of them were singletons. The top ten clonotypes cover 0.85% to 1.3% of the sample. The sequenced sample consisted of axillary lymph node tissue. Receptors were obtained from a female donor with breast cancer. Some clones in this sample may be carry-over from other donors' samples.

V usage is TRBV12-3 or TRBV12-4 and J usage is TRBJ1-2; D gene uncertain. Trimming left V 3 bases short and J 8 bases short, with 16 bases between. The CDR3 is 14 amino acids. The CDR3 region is CASSFTGQLAGYTF. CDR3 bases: TGTGCCAGCAGTTTCACCGGGCAGCTTGCCGGCTACACCTTC.

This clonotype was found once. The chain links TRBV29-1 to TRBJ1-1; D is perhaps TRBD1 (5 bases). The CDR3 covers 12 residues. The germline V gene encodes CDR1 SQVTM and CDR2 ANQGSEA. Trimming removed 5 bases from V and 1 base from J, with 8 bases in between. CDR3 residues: CSVSQGNTEAFF. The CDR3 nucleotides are TGCAGCGTTTCTCAGGGGAACACTGAAGCTTTCTTT.

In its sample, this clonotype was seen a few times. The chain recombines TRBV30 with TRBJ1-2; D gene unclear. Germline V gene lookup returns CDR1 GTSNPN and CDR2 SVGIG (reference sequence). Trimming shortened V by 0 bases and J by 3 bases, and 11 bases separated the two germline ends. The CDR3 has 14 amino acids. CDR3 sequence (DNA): TGTGCCTGGAGTGTTTGGGGATTTGACTATGGCTACACCTTC. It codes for CAWSVWGFDYGYTF.

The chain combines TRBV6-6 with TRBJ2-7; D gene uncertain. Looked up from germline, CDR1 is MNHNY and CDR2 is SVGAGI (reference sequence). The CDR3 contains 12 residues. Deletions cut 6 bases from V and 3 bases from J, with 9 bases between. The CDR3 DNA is TGTGCCAGCAGATCGGGTCGCTACGAGCAGTACTTC. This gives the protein CASRSGRYEQYF.

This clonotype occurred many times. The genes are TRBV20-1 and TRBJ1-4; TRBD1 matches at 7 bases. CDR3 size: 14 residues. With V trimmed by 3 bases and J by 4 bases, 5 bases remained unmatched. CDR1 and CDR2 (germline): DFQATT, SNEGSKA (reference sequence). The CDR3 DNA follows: TGCAGTGCTAGGGGACAGATATATAATGAAAAACTGTTTTTT. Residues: CSARGQIYNEKLFF.

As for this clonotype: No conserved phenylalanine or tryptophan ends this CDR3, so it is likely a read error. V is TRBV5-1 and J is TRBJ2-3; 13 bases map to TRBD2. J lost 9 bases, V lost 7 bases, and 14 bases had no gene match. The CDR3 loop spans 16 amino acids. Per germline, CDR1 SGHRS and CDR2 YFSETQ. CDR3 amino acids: CASGQGGLAGVETQYS. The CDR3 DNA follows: TGCGCCAGCGGCCAAGGCGGACTAGCGGGAGTGGAAACGCAGTATTCT.

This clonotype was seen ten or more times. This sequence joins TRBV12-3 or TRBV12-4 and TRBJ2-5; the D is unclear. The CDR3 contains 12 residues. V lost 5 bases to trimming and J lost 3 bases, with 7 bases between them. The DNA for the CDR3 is TGTGCCAGCAGTCCCGCTGAAGAGACCCAGTACTTC. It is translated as CASSPAEETQYF.

The CDR3 sequence is CSAYRLSGSARAAGGTQYF. The CDR3 DNA sequence: TGCAGTGCTTACCGCCTAAGTGGTAGCGCGAGGGCCGCGGGAGGGACCCAGTACTTC. The genes are TRBV20-1 and TRBJ2-5; 8 positions agree with TRBD2. After removal of 5 bases from V and 7 bases from J, the junction contained 27 bases not matched to a gene. The CDR3 runs to 19 residues. Germline-derived CDR1 and CDR2 are DFQATT and SNEGSKA (reference sequence).

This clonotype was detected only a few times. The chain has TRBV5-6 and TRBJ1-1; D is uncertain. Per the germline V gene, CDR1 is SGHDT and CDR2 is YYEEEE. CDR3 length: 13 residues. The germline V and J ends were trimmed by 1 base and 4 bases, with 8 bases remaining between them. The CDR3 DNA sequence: TGTGCCAGCAGCTTGAGTTCGGTCACTGAAGCTTTCTTT. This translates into CASSLSSVTEAFF.

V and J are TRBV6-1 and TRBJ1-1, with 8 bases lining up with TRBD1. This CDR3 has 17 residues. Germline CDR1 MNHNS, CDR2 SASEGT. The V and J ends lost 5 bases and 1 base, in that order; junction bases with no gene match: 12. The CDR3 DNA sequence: TGTGCCAGCAGTTATCCCCTCACAGGGGGTAAGAACACTGAAGCTTTCTTT. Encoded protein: CASSYPLTGGKNTEAFF.

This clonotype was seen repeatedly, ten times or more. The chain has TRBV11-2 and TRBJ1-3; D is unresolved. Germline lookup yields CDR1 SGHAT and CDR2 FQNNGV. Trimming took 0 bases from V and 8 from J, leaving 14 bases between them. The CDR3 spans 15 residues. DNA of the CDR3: TGTGCCAGCAGCTTAGACTCCTCCAGTGCCGACACCATATATTTT. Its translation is CASSLDSSSADTIYF. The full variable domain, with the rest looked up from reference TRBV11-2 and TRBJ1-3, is EAGVAQSPRYKIIEKRQSVAFWCNPISGHATLYWYQQILGQGPKLLIQFQNNGVVDDSQLPKDRFSAERLKGVDSTLKIQPAKLEDSAVYLCASSLDSSSADTIYFGEGSWLTVV.

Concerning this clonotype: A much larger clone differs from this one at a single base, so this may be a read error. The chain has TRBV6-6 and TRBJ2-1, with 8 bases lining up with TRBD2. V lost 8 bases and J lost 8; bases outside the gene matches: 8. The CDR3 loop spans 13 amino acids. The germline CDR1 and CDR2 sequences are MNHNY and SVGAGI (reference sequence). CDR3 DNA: TGTGCCAGCTCCTCGGCGGGAGGCTATGAGCAGTTCTTC. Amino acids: CASSSAGGYEQFF.

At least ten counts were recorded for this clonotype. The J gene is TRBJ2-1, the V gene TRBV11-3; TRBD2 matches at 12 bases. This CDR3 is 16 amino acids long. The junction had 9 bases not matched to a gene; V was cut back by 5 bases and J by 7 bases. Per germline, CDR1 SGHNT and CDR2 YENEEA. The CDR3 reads CASSQRLAGEVNEQFF. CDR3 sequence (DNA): TGTGCCAGCAGCCAAAGACTAGCGGGAGAGGTGAATGAGCAGTTCTTC. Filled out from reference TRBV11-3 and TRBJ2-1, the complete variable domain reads EAGVVQSPRYKIIEKKQPVAFWCNPISGHNTLYWYLQNLGQGPELLIRYENEEAVDDSQLPKDRFSAERLKGVDSTLKIQPAELGDSAVYLCASSQRLAGEVNEQFFGPGTRLTVL.

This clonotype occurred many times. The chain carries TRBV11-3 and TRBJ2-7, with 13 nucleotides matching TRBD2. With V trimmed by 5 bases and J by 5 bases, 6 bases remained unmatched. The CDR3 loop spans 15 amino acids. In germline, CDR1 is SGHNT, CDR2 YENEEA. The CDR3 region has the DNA TGTGCCAGCAGCCTAAGGACTAGCGGGAGAGACGAGCAGTACTTC. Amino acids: CASSLRTSGRDEQYF.

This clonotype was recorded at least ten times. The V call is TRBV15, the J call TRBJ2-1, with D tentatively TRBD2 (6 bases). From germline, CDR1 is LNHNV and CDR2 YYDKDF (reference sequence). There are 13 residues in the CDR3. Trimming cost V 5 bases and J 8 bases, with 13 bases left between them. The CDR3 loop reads CATSQKRAYEQFF. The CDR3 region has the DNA TGTGCCACCAGCCAAAAGCGGGCCTATGAGCAGTTCTTC.

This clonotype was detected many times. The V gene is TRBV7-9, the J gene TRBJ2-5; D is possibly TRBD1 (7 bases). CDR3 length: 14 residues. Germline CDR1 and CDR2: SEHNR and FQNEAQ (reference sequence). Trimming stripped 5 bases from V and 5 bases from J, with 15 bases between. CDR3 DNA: TGTGCCAGCAGCGAAGCGACAGGGAGGGAGACCCAGTACTTC. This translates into CASSEATGRETQYF.

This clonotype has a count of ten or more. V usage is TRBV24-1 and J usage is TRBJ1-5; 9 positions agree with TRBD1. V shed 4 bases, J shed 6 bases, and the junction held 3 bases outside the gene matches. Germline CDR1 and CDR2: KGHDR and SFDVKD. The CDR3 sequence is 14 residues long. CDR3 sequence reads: CATSETGGSQPQHF. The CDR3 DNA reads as TGTGCCACCAGTGAGACAGGGGGGAGTCAGCCCCAGCATTTT.

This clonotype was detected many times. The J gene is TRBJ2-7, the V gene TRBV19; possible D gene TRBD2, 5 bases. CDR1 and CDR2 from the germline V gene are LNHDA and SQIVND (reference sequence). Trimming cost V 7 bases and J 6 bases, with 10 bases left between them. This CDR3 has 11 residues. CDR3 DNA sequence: TGTGCCAGTAAGTCGGGATCCGAGCAGTACTTC. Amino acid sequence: CASKSGSEQYF.

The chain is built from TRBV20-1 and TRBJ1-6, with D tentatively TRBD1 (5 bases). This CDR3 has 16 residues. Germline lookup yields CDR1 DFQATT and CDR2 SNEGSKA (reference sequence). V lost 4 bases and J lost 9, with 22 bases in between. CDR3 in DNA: TGCAGTGCTATAGAGGGGTCAGAGTTTGGTGGTTCACCCCTCCACTTT. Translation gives CSAIEGSEFGGSPLHF.

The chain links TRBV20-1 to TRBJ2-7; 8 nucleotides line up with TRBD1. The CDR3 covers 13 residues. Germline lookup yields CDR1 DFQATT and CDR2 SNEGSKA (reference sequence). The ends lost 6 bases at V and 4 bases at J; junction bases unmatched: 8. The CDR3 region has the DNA TGCAGTGCGAGCCGGGACAGGTTATACGAGCAGTACTTC. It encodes CSASRDRLYEQYF.

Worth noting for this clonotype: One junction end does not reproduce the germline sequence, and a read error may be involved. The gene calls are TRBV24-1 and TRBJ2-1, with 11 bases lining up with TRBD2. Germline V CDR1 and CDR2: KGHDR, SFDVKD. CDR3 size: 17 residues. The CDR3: CASSLVTSGSYYNEQFF. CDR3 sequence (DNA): TGTGCCAGCAGTTTGGTAACTAGCGGGAGTTACTACAATGAGCAGTTCTTC.

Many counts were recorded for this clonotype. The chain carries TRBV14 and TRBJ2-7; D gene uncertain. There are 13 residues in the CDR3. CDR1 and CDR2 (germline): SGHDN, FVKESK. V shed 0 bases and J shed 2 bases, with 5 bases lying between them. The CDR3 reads CASSQERPYEQYF. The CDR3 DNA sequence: TGTGCCAGCAGCCAAGAGAGGCCCTACGAGCAGTACTTC.

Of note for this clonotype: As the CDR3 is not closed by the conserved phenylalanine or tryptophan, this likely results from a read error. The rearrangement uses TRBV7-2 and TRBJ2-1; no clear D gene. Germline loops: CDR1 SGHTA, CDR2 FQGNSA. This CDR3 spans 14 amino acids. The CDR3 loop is CASSLTGRSMGQFV. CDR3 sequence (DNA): TGTGCTAGCAGCTTAACGGGCCGGTCGATGGGGCAGTTCGTC.

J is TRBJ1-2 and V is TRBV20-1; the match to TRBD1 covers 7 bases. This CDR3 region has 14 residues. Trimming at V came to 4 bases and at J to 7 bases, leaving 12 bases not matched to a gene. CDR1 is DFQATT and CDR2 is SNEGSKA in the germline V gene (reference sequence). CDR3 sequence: CSATEGQARTGYTF. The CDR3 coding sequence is TGCAGTGCTACAGAAGGACAGGCACGAACTGGCTACACCTTC.

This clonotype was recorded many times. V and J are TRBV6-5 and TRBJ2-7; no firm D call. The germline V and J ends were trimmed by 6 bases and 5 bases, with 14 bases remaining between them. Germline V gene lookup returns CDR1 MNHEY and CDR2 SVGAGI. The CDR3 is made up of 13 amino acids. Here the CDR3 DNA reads TGTGCCAGCAGCTCCACGAGACACCACGAGCAGTACTTC. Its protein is CASSSTRHHEQYF.

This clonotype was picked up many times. CDR3 DNA sequence: TGTGCCAGCAGCTTAAAAATTTTGGGTACTAGCGGGAGTGTAGCAGATACGCAGTATTTT. This codes for CASSLKILGTSGSVADTQYF. The gene calls are TRBV7-2 and TRBJ2-3, with TRBD2 identical over 11 bases. The junction had 17 bases not matched to a gene; V was cut back by 2 bases and J by 4 bases. This CDR3 has 20 residues. In germline, CDR1 is SGHTA, CDR2 FQGNSA.

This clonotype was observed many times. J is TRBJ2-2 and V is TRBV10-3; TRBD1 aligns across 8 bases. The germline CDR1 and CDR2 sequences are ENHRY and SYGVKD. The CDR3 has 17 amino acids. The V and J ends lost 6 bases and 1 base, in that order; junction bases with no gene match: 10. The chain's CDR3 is CAIRRLDRDENTGELFF. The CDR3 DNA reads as TGTGCCATCAGAAGACTGGACAGGGACGAGAACACCGGGGAGCTGTTTTTT.

CDR3 nucleotides: TGTGCCAGCAGTCACCGGACTGGGGGGGGAGGGCCTCCGAACGGCGGGGAGCTGTTTTTT. This encodes CASSHRTGGGGPPNGGELFF. V is TRBV6-5 and J is TRBJ2-2, with 7 positions matching TRBD2. With 5 bases clipped from V and 7 bases from J, the junction kept 25 bases outside the gene matches. Germline assignment: CDR1 MNHEY and CDR2 SVGAGI. The CDR3 contains 20 residues.

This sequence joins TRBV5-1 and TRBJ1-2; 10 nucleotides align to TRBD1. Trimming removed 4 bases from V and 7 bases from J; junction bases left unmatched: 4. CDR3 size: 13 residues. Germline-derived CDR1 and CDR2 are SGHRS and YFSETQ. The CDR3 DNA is TGCGCCAGCAGCGCCGGGACAGGGGTTGGCTACACCTTC. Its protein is CASSAGTGVGYTF.

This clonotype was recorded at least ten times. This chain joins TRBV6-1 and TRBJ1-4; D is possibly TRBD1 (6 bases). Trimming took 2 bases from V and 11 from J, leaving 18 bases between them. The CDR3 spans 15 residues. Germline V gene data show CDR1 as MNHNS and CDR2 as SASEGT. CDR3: CASSERTGLIGKLFF. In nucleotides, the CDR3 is TGTGCCAGCAGTGAAAGAACAGGGCTTATTGGGAAACTGTTTTTT.

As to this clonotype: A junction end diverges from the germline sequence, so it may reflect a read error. DNA of the CDR3: TGCGCCACCGGACTAGCGGGAGGAAATGACCAGTTCTTC. This codes for CATGLAGGNDQFF. V and J are TRBV5-1 and TRBJ2-1; 14 nucleotides line up with TRBD2. This CDR3 is 13 amino acids long. The germline V gene has CDR1 SGHRS and CDR2 YFSETQ. Full variable domain (rest looked up from reference TRBV5-1 and TRBJ2-1): KAGVTQTPRYLIKTRGQQVTLSCSPISGHRSVSWYQQTPGQGLQFLFEYFSETQRNKGNFPGRFSGRQFSNSRSEMNVSTLELGDSALYLCATGLAGGNDQFFGPGTRLTVL.

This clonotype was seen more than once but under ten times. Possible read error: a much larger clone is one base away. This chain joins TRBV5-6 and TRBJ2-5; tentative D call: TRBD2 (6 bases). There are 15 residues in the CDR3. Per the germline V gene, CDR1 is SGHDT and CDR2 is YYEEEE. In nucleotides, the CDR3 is TGTGCCAGCGGCTTGTCCGGGAGTTCCCAAGAGACCCAGTACTTC. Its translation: CASGLSGSSQETQYF.